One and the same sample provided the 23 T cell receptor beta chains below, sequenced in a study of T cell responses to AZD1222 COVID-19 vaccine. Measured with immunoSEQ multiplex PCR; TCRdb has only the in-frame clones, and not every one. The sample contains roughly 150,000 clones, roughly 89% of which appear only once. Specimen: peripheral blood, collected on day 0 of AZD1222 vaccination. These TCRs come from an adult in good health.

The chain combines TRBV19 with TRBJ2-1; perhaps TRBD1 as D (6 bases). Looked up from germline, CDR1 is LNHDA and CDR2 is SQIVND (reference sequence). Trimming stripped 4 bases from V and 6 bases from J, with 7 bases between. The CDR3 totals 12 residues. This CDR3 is CASSTTGNEQFF. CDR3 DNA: TGTGCCAGTAGTACGACAGGCAATGAGCAGTTCTTC.

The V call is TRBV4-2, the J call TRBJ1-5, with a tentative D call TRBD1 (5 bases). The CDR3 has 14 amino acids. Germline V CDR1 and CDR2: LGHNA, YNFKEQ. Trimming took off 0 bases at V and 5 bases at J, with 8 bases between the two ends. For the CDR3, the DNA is TGTGCCAGCAGCCAAGAAACAGGCGATCAGCCCCAGCATTTT. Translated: CASSQETGDQPQHF.

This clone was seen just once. The chain's CDR3 is CASKKDGVLGNTIYF. The CDR3 DNA follows: TGTGCCAGCAAAAAGGACGGTGTACTGGGAAACACCATATATTTT. The chain is built from TRBV28 and TRBJ1-3; no clear D. The CDR3 is 15 amino acids. V dropped 7 bases and J dropped 4 bases, with 17 bases sitting between them. The V gene's germline CDR1 is MDHEN and CDR2 SYDVKM.

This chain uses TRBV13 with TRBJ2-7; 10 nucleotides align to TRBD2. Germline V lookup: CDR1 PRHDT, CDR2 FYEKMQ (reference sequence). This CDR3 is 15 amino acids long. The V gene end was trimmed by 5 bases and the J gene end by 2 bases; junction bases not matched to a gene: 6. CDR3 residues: CASSPGTSVAYEQYF. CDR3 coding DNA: TGTGCCAGCAGCCCCGGGACTAGCGTTGCCTACGAGCAGTACTTC.

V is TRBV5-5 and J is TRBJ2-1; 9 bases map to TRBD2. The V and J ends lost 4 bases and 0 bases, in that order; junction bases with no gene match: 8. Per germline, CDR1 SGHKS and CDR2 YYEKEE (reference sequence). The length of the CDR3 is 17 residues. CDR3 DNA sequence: TGTGCCAGCAGCCCCCGACTAGCGGTTAGCTCCTACAATGAGCAGTTCTTC. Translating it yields CASSPRLAVSSYNEQFF.

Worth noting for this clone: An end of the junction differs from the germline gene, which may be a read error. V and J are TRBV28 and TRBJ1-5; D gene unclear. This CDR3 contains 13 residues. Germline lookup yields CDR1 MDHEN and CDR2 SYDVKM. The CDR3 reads CTSSLGKDQPQHF. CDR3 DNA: TGTACCAGCAGCCTTGGGAAGGATCAGCCCCAGCATTTT.

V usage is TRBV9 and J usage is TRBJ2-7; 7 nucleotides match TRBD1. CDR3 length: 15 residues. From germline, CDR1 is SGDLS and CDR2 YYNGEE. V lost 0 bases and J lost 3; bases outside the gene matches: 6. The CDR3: CASSVGLGGRYEQYF. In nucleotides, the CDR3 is TGTGCCAGCAGCGTAGGCCTAGGGGGCCGCTACGAGCAGTACTTC.

CDR3 residues: CASSFDRAGTIGEQFF. The DNA of the CDR3 is TGTGCCAGCAGCTTCGACAGGGCCGGGACTATCGGTGAGCAGTTCTTC. The gene calls are TRBV5-4 and TRBJ2-1; D is tentatively TRBD1 or TRBD2 (7 bases each). The CDR3 has 16 amino acids. CDR1 and CDR2 (germline): SGHNT, YYREEE (reference sequence). V was shortened by 2 bases and J by 9 bases, with 21 bases between the two germline ends.

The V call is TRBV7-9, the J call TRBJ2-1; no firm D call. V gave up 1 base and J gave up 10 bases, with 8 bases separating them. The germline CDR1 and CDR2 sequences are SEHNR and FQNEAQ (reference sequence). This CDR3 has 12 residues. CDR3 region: CASSLDPREQFF. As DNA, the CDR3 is TGTGCCAGCAGCTTAGACCCTCGGGAGCAGTTCTTC.

This chain's CDR3 is CASSLDSGRSNEQFF. The CDR3 DNA sequence: TGTGCCAGCAGCTTAGATAGCGGGAGAAGCAATGAGCAGTTCTTC. The chain employs TRBV7-9 and TRBJ2-1; TRBD2 matches 9 bases. The CDR3 is 15 amino acids. Losses at the gene ends were 1 base for V and 6 bases for J; bases not matched to a gene: 4. The V gene's germline CDR1 is SEHNR and CDR2 FQNEAQ (reference sequence).

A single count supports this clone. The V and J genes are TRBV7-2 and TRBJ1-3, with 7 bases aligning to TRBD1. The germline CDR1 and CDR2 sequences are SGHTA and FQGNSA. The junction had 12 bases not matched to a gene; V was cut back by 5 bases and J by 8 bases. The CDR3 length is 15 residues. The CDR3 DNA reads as TGTGCCAGCAGCCAAAATCAACAGGGGAGACACACCATATATTTT. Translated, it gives CASSQNQQGRHTIYF.

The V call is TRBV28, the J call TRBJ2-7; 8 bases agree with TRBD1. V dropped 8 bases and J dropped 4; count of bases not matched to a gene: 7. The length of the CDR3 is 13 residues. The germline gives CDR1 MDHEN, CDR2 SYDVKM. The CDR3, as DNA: TGTGCCAGCGGGAGGACAGGGTTTTACGAGCAGTACTTC. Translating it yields CASGRTGFYEQYF.

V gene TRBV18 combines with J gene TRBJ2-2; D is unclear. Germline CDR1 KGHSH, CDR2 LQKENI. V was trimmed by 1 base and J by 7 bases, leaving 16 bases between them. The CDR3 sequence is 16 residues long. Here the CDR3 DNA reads TGTGCCAGCTCACCACTTGACCTATGGTCCCACGGGGAGCTGTTTTTT. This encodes CASSPLDLWSHGELFF.

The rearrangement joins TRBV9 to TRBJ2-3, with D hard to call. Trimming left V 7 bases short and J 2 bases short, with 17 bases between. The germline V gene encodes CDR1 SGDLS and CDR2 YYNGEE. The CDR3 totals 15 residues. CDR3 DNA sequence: TGTGCCAGCGGCTGGAAGTTCCCCCCCACAGATACGCAGTATTTT. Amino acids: CASGWKFPPTDTQYF.

In nucleotides, the CDR3 is TGTGCCAGCAGACTAGCGGGAGGAACAGATACGCAGTATTTT. Its translation: CASRLAGGTDTQYF. This chain links TRBV7-2 with TRBJ2-3, with 12 positions matching TRBD2. The CDR3 totals 14 residues. Trimming at V came to 6 bases and at J to 3 bases, leaving 1 base not matched to a gene. Germline loops: CDR1 SGHTA, CDR2 FQGNSA.

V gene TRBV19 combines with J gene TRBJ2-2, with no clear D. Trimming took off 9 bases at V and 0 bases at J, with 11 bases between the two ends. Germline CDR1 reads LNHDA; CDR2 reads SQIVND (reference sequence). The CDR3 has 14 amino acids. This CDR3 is CASRGSANTGELFF. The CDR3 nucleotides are TGTGCCAGCAGAGGCAGCGCGAACACCGGGGAGCTGTTTTTT.

Here the CDR3 reads CASSPGSQGHEQYF. The CDR3 DNA is TGCGCCAGCAGCCCGGGGTCGCAGGGCCACGAGCAGTACTTC. This rearrangement joins TRBV5-1 to TRBJ2-7, with D possibly called TRBD1 or TRBD2 (5 bases each). Deletions cut 4 bases from V and 5 bases from J, with 16 bases between. The CDR3 loop spans 14 amino acids. Germline V gene lookup returns CDR1 SGHRS and CDR2 YFSETQ.

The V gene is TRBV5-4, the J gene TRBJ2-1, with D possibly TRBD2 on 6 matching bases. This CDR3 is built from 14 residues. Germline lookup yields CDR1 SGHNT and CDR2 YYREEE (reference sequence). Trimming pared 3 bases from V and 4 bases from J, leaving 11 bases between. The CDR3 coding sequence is TGTGCCAGCAGCTCAGGTGGGGGGTACAATGAGCAGTTCTTC. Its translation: CASSSGGGYNEQFF.

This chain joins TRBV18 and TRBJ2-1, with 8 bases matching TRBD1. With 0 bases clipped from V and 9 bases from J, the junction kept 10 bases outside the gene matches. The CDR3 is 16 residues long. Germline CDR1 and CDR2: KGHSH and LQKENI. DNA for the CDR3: TGTGCCAGCTCACCACCAGCTGGACAGGGTTTTGTTGAGCAGTTCTTC. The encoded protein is CASSPPAGQGFVEQFF. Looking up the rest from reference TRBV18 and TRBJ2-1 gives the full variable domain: NAGVMQNPRHLVRRRGQEARLRCSPMKGHSHVYWYRQLPEEGLKFMVYLQKENIIDESGMPKERFSAEFPKEGPSILRIQQVVRGDSAAYFCASSPPAGQGFVEQFFGPGTRLTVL.

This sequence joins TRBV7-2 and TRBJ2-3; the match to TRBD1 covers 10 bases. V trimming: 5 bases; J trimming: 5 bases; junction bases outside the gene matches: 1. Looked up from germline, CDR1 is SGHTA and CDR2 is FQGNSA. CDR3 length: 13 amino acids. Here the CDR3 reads CASSGQGVDTQYF. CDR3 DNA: TGTGCCAGCAGCGGACAGGGGGTAGATACGCAGTATTTT.

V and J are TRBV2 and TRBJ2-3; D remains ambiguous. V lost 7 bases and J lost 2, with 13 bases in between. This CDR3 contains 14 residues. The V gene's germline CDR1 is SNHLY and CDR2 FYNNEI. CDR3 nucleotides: TGTGCCAGCATGGTCGGTCAACCCACAGATACGCAGTATTTT. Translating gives CASMVGQPTDTQYF.

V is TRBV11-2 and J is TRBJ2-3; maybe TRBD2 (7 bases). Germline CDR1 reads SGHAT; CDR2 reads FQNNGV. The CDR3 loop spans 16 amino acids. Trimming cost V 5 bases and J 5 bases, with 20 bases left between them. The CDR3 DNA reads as TGTGCCAGCAGCCAGAGGGGGGGTAGCACTAGAGATACGCAGTATTTT. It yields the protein CASSQRGGSTRDTQYF.

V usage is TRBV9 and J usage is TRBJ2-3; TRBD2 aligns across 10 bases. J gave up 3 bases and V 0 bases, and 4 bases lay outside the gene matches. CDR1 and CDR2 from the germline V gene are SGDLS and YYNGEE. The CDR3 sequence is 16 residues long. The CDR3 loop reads CASSVATAGGTDTQYF. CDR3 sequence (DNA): TGTGCCAGCAGCGTAGCTACAGCGGGAGGGACAGATACGCAGTATTTT.